A single sample is the source of the 23 T cell receptor beta chains below, sequenced in a study of CD8+ T cells in alopecia areata. RNA extraction was followed by reverse transcription into cDNA, which acted as the sequencing template. TCRdb keeps only in-frame clones here, not all; method: immunoSEQ multiplex PCR. The table shows some 130,000 clones, with approximately 49% occurring only once. The sample here was CD8+ T cells sorted from blood, taken at week 0. The receptor source for this set is a human donor with alopecia areata.

Of note for this clone: This likely stems from a read error, as it lies one base from a far larger clone. This rearrangement joins TRBV7-2 to TRBJ2-1; D may be TRBD2 (5 bases). Germline lookup yields CDR1 SGHTA and CDR2 FQGNSA. The CDR3 loop spans 16 amino acids. With 5 bases removed from V and 0 bases from J, the gap between germline ends came to 14 bases. CDR3 in DNA: TGTGCCAGCAGCCAAGAGGACTGGACCTCCTACAATGAGCAGTTCTTC. Protein: CASSQEDWTSYNEQFF.

This chain links TRBV6-1 with TRBJ2-5; 9 nucleotides align to TRBD1. The J call may not be correct, given that the DNA end is closer to TRBJ2-7. The CDR3 has 14 residues. Germline loops: CDR1 MNHNS, CDR2 SASEGT. The CDR3 spells CASSEGDRAYEQYF. DNA of the CDR3: TGTGCCAGCAGTGAAGGGGACAGGGCCTACGAGCAGTACTTC.

The chain carries TRBV11-2 and TRBJ1-1, with D perhaps TRBD1 (5 bases). V shed 1 base and J shed 2 bases, with 20 bases lying between them. Germline V gene lookup returns CDR1 SGHAT and CDR2 FQNNGV. This CDR3 is built from 18 residues. The CDR3 bases are TGTGCCAGCAGCTTAGGATATGGATTTCAGGGTCGCAACACTGAAGCTTTCTTT. It is translated as CASSLGYGFQGRNTEAFF.

This clone is termed medium-sized. This chain uses TRBV7-8 with TRBJ2-4; D possibly corresponds to TRBD1 (6 bases). Germline CDR1 and CDR2: SGHVS and FQNEAQ. The CDR3 is made up of 16 amino acids. Between the trimmed V and J ends, which lost 4 bases and 0 bases, there was a span of 13 bases. The CDR3 reads CASSSRQALAKNIQYF. The CDR3 DNA reads as TGTGCCAGCAGCTCCCGACAGGCGTTAGCCAAAAACATTCAGTACTTC.

This chain uses TRBV4-2 with TRBJ2-1, with D tentatively TRBD2 (5 bases). V was shortened by 1 base and J by 3 bases, with 10 bases between the two germline ends. The CDR3 is 15 amino acids. The germline V gene encodes CDR1 LGHNA and CDR2 YNFKEQ. The CDR3: CASSQGRGHYNEQFF. DNA of the CDR3: TGTGCCAGCAGCCAAGGTAGAGGGCACTACAATGAGCAGTTCTTC.

The chain is built from TRBV5-1 and TRBJ2-1, with TRBD2 matching over 13 bases. The CDR3 spans 15 residues. Germline V gene data show CDR1 as SGHRS and CDR2 as YFSETQ. Trimming took 4 bases from V and 6 from J; bases not matched to a gene: 4. CDR3 nucleotides: TGCGCCAGCAGCCAGGGACTAGCGGGGCTCAATGAGCAGTTCTTC. It specifies CASSQGLAGLNEQFF. The variable domain in full, completed from reference TRBV5-1 and TRBJ2-1, reads KAGVTQTPRYLIKTRGQQVTLSCSPISGHRSVSWYQQTPGQGLQFLFEYFSETQRNKGNFPGRFSGRQFSNSRSEMNVSTLELGDSALYLCASSQGLAGLNEQFFGPGTRLTVL.

CDR3 region: CASSLGDYEQYF. CDR3 nucleotides: TGTGCCAGCAGCTTAGGGGATTACGAGCAGTACTTC. The chain uses TRBV7-9 and TRBJ2-7; no definite D call. Germline loops: CDR1 SEHNR, CDR2 FQNEAQ (reference sequence). This CDR3 is 12 amino acids long. Trimming shortened V by 1 base and J by 4 bases, and 5 bases separated the two germline ends.

V is TRBV30 and J is TRBJ1-1, with D unresolved. The V end was cut by 0 bases, the J end by 5 bases, with 16 bases between. CDR1 and CDR2 from the germline V gene are GTSNPN and SVGIG (reference sequence). This CDR3 region has 15 residues. CDR3 bases: TGTGCCTGGAGTGTACTCTCGCACAGAGGGACTGAAGCTTTCTTT. Translating gives CAWSVLSHRGTEAFF. The whole variable domain, filled in from reference TRBV30 and TRBJ1-1, reads SQTIHQWPATLVQPVGSPLSLECTVEGTSNPNLYWYRQAAGRGLQLLFYSVGIGQISSEVPQNLSASRPQDRQFILSSKKLLLSDSGFYLCAWSVLSHRGTEAFFGQGTRLTVV.

The chain joins TRBV5-1 to TRBJ2-2; D call uncertain. The ends were cut back, 4 bases at V and 1 base at J, with 14 bases in the middle. Per the germline V gene, CDR1 is SGHRS and CDR2 is YFSETQ. The CDR3 has 16 amino acids. The CDR3 DNA reads as TGCGCCAGCAGCCTAAATCCCAGATTGAACACCGGGGAGCTGTTTTTT. This sequence encodes CASSLNPRLNTGELFF.

The chain employs TRBV6-5 and TRBJ2-7; D may be TRBD1 (5 bases). Germline V CDR1 and CDR2: MNHEY, SVGAGI. Trimming cost V 8 bases and J 0 bases, with 11 bases left between them. This CDR3 is 13 amino acids long. The CDR3 is CASGLTVSYEQYF. Here the CDR3 DNA reads TGTGCCAGCGGGCTGACAGTCTCCTACGAGCAGTACTTC.

The chain carries TRBV6-5 and TRBJ1-1; D gene uncertain. Trimming took off 10 bases at V and 5 bases at J, with 14 bases between the two ends. Germline V gene data show CDR1 as MNHEY and CDR2 as SVGAGI. The CDR3 totals 12 residues. The CDR3 bases are TGTGCCACCAGCGGCCTCGGGACTGAAGCTTTCTTT. Its protein product is CATSGLGTEAFF.

Only a few counts were recorded for this clone. The chain has TRBV5-5 and TRBJ1-4, with unresolved D. The germline gives CDR1 SGHKS, CDR2 YYEKEE (reference sequence). Trimming took 4 bases from V and 8 from J, leaving 21 bases between them. The CDR3 is 16 amino acids. The CDR3, as DNA: TGTGCCAGCAGCGTACCGGGAGAAGGGATCGGGGAAAAACTGTTTTTT. It specifies CASSVPGEGIGEKLFF.

The rearrangement uses TRBV4-1 and TRBJ1-5, with D perhaps matching TRBD1 (5 bases). CDR3 size: 15 residues. Per germline, CDR1 MGHRA and CDR2 YSYEKL. Between the trimmed V and J ends, which lost 3 bases and 3 bases, there was a span of 12 bases. The CDR3 bases are TGCGCCAGCAGCCAGGCTAGACAGTCCAATCAGCCCCAGCATTTT. Encoded protein: CASSQARQSNQPQHF.

This clone was seen more than once but under ten times. The chain has TRBV9 and TRBJ1-2; 9 nucleotides match TRBD1. Per the germline V gene, CDR1 is SGDLS and CDR2 is YYNGEE. Losses at the gene ends were 3 bases for V and 7 bases for J; bases not matched to a gene: 4. This CDR3 has 13 amino acids. The CDR3 is CASSATGGLGYTF. CDR3 bases: TGTGCCAGCAGCGCCACAGGGGGCCTTGGCTACACCTTC.

The table lists this clone with many counts. The V gene is TRBV5-1, the J gene TRBJ2-1, with 10 positions matching TRBD2. V lost 4 bases to trimming and J lost 8 bases; unmatched junction nucleotides: 9. The germline CDR1 and CDR2 sequences are SGHRS and YFSETQ. The CDR3 consists of 15 residues. CDR3: CASSPAGGRHDEQFF. CDR3 bases: TGCGCCAGCAGCCCAGCGGGGGGGCGGCACGATGAGCAGTTCTTC.

This chain links TRBV30 with TRBJ1-2, with D possibly being TRBD1 (5 bases). Per the germline V gene, CDR1 is GTSNPN and CDR2 is SVGIG (reference sequence). The CDR3 contains 14 residues. V was pared by 8 bases and J by 4 bases, with 20 bases between. CDR3 bases: TGTGCCCTGGAGGGCCGGGTCGGGGGCTATGGCTACACCTTC. It is translated as CALEGRVGGYGYTF.

This clone turned up a few times. The rearrangement uses TRBV20-1 and TRBJ1-2; D is uncertain. The V gene's germline CDR1 is DFQATT and CDR2 SNEGSKA (reference sequence). V lost 7 bases to trimming and J lost 4 bases, with 10 bases between them. This CDR3 spans 11 amino acids. The CDR3 nucleotides read TGCAGTGGATACACGGTCTATGGCTACACCTTC. Its protein is CSGYTVYGYTF.

The rearrangement joins TRBV30 to TRBJ2-7; perhaps TRBD1 as D (5 bases). Germline CDR1 is GTSNPN and CDR2 is SVGIG (reference sequence). Trimming left V 1 base short and J 4 bases short, with 14 bases between. The CDR3 is 14 residues long. The chain's CDR3 is CAWSEPRAGYEQYF. The CDR3 DNA reads as TGTGCCTGGAGTGAACCCAGGGCCGGTTACGAGCAGTACTTC.

This chain links TRBV30 with TRBJ2-1; TRBD1 might be the D (6 bases). There are 16 residues in the CDR3. CDR1 and CDR2 from the germline V gene are GTSNPN and SVGIG (reference sequence). V dropped 2 bases and J dropped 4 bases, with 18 bases sitting between them. The chain's CDR3 is CAWSSRDKIRYNEQFF. DNA of the CDR3: TGTGCCTGGAGTTCACGGGACAAAATTCGATACAATGAGCAGTTCTTC.

This clone has a handful of counts. The chain couples TRBV5-5 to TRBJ2-7; 11 bases line up with TRBD2. CDR3 length: 16 residues. V lost 4 bases to trimming and J lost 5 bases; unmatched junction nucleotides: 11. Germline loops: CDR1 SGHKS, CDR2 YYEKEE (reference sequence). CDR3 DNA: TGTGCCAGCAGCGAGCGACTAGCGGGGTTGAACGACGAGCAGTACTTC. Its translation: CASSERLAGLNDEQYF. Full variable domain (rest looked up from reference TRBV5-5 and TRBJ2-7): DAGVTQSPTHLIKTRGQQVTLRCSPISGHKSVSWYQQVLGQGPQFIFQYYEKEERGRGNFPDRFSARQFPNYSSELNVNALLLGDSALYLCASSERLAGLNDEQYFGPGTRLTVT.

J is TRBJ2-5 and V is TRBV29-1, with D possibly being TRBD1 (5 bases). Germline CDR1 and CDR2: SQVTM and ANQGSEA. The CDR3 has 12 amino acids. Deletions cut 4 bases from V and 2 bases from J, with 8 bases between. The CDR3 is CSVATGQETQYF. CDR3 coding DNA: TGCAGCGTTGCTACAGGACAAGAGACCCAGTACTTC.

V usage is TRBV5-8 and J usage is TRBJ2-5; 11 bases agree with TRBD1. This CDR3 has 17 amino acids. V gave up 6 bases and J gave up 5 bases; unmatched junction bases: 15. The germline gives CDR1 SGHTS, CDR2 YDEGEE. CDR3 nucleotides: TGTGCCAGCATCGATATGGACAGGGGGCGTACGCGGGAGACCCAGTACTTC. It is translated as CASIDMDRGRTRETQYF.

This chain uses TRBV29-1 with TRBJ2-2; tentative D call: TRBD2 (5 bases). V shed 4 bases and J shed 2 bases, with 8 bases lying between them. This CDR3 comprises 13 residues. Per the germline V gene, CDR1 is SQVTM and CDR2 is ANQGSEA. The CDR3 DNA follows: TGCAGCGTTGGGACTGACAACACCGGGGAGCTGTTTTTT. This translates into CSVGTDNTGELFF.